This T cell receptor (beta chain) was retrieved from a study of OX40 agonist ivuxolimab in advanced cancers. The method was immunoSEQ multiplex PCR; TCRdb's version includes in-frame clones alone and lacks a portion of them. The sample includes roughly 82,000 clones, 75% to 90% of them seen just once. The CDR3 covers 14 residues. The V end lost 1 base, the J end lost 7 bases, and 16 bases lay between the germline ends. Germline V gene sequence: CDR1 SQVTM, CDR2 ANQGSEA. This clone was recorded once. This clonotype was sampled from an adult with an advanced solid tumor such as melanoma, head and neck, liver or kidney cancer. This chain links TRBV29-1 with TRBJ2-5; possibly TRBD1 for D (6 bases). The sequencing here drew on CD4+ or CD8+ T cells sorted from blood, taken in a trial of the OX40 agonist ivuxolimab. For the CDR3, the DNA is TGCAGCGTTGAAGGGGGCAGGGGCCCCCGGACCCAGTACTTC. Its protein is CSVEGGRGPRTQYF. Drawing the rest from reference TRBV29-1 and TRBJ2-5, the complete variable domain is SAVISQKPSRDICQRGTSLTIQCQVDSQVTMMFWYRQQPGQSLTLIATANQGSEATYESGFVIDKFPISRPNLTFSTLTVSNMSPEDSSIYLCSVEGGRGPRTQYFGPGTRLLVL.